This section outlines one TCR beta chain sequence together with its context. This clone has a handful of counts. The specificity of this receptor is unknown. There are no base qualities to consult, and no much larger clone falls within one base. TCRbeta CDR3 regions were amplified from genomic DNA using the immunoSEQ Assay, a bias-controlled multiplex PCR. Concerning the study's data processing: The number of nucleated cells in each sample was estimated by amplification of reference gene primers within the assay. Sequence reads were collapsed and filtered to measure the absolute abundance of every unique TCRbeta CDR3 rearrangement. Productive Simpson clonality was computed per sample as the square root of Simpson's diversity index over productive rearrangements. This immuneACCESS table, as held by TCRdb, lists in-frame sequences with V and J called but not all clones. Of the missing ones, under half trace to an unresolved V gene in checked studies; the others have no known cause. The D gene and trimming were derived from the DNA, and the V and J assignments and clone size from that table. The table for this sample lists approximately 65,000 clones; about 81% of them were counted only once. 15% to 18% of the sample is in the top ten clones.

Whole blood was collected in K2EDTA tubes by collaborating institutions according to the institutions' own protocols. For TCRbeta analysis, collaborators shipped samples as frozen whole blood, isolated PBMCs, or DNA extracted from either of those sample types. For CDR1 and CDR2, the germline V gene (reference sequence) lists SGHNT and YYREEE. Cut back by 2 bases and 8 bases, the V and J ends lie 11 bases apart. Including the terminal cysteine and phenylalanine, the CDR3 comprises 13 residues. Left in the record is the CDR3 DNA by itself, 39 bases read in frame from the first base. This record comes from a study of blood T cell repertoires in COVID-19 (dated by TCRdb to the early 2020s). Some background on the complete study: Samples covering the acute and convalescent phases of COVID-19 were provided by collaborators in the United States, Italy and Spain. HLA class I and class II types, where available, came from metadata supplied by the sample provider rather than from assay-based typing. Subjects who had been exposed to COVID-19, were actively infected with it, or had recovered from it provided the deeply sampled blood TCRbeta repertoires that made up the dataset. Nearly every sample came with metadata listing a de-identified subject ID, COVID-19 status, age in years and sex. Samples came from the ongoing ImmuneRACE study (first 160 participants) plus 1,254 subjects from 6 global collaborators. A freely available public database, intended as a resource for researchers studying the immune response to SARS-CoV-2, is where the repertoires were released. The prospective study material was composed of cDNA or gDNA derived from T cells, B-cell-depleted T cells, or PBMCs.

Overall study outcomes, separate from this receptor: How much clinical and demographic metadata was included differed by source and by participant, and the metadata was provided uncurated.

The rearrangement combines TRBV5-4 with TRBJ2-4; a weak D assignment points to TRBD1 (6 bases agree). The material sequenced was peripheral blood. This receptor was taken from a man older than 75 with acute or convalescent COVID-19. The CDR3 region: CASSLQGLYIQYF. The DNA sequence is TGTGCCAGCAGCTTACAGGGCTTGTACATTCAGTACTTC. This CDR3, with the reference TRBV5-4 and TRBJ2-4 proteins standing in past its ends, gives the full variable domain ETGVTQSPTHLIKTRGQQVTLRCSSQSGHNTVSWYQQALGQGPQFIFQYYREEENGRGNFPPRFSGLQFPNYSSELNVNALELDDSALYLCASSLQGLYIQYFGAGTRLSVL.